Listed below are T cell receptor beta chains from one sample, sequenced in a study of STAT5B mutations in CD4+ large granular lymphocyte leukemia. The repertoire was sequenced with immunoSEQ multiplex PCR; TCRdb's copy has only in-frame clones and lacks some. Found here are approximately 30,000 clones, roughly 75% of them singletons; the top ten hold roughly 3.2%. The specimen sequenced was CD4+ T cells from blood buffy coats. These receptors were taken from a human donor in good health. Both conserved end residues are part of each CDR3. The D gene is left open where the match is weak. Clone size is stated in some rows and not others, as once, few, many or a class when expanded.

v_gene	j_gene	d_gene	abundance	CDR3aa	CDR3nt
TRBV19	TRBJ2-2	.	.	CASSIDPSTGELFF	TGTGCCAGTAGTATAGATCCCAGTACCGGGGAGCTGTTTTTT
TRBV11-2	TRBJ1-6	.	few	CASSLRDPPLHF	TGTGCCAGCAGCTTAAGGGATCCACCCCTCCACTTT
TRBV11-2	TRBJ1-2	.	.	CASSLGTGSSGYTF	TGTGCCAGCAGCTTAGGTACAGGGAGTAGTGGCTACACCTTC
TRBV7-2	TRBJ1-5	.	.	CASSLEPGGNQPQHF	TGTGCCAGCAGCTTAGAGCCCGGAGGAAACCAGCCCCAGCATTTT
TRBV14	TRBJ2-2	TRBD1	.	CASSLNNQGARTGELFF	TGTGCCAGCAGCCTTAACAACCAGGGGGCGCGCACCGGGGAGCTGTTTTTT
TRBV5-1	TRBJ1-2	TRBD1	.	CASSLKQGFDGYTF	TGCGCCAGCAGCTTGAAACAGGGGTTCGATGGCTACACCTTC
TRBV21-1	TRBJ1-2	.	.	CASSKGQSYGYTF	TGTGCCAGCAGCAAAGGACAAAGCTATGGCTACACCTTC
TRBV5-1	TRBJ1-6	.	.	CASSMDDSSYNSPLHF	TGCGCCAGCAGCATGGACGATAGCTCCTATAATTCACCCCTCCACTTT
TRBV5-6	TRBJ2-7	.	.	CASSLASGGRSYEQYF	TGTGCCAGCAGCTTGGCGTCGGGGGGCCGATCCTACGAGCAGTACTTC
TRBV5-8	TRBJ2-2	TRBD1	.	CASSRTGGFTGELFF	TGTGCCAGCAGCCGGACAGGGGGCTTCACCGGGGAGCTGTTTTTT
TRBV4-3	TRBJ2-7	TRBD2	few	CASSQVVGRAAAQYF	TGCGCCAGCAGCCAAGTCGTAGGGAGGGCCGCCGCGCAGTACTTC
TRBV27	TRBJ2-1	.	.	CASRELGGEQFF	TGTGCCAGCAGAGAACTAGGCGGTGAGCAGTTCTTC
TRBV18	TRBJ2-6	TRBD1	.	CASSPREGQGPGANVLTF	TGTGCCAGCTCACCAAGAGAAGGACAGGGGCCTGGGGCCAACGTCCTGACTTTC
TRBV2	TRBJ1-2	.	.	CASSVEGSNYGYTF	TGTGCCAGCAGTGTGGAGGGGTCTAACTATGGCTACACCTTC
TRBV9	TRBJ1-1	.	.	CASSVRATNTEAFF	TGTGCCAGCAGCGTTAGAGCAACGAACACTGAAGCTTTCTTT
TRBV5-4	TRBJ2-5	.	.	CASSFFQETQYF	TGTGCCAGCAGCTTCTTCCAAGAGACCCAGTACTTC
TRBV9	TRBJ2-5	TRBD2	.	CASSVLGGGIETQYF	TGTGCCAGCAGCGTATTAGGCGGGGGGATAGAGACCCAGTACTTC
TRBV6-1	TRBJ2-3	TRBD2	once	CASSGTSGYKQYF	TGTGCCAGCAGCGGGACTAGCGGGTACAAACAGTATTTT
TRBV27	TRBJ1-2	TRBD1	few	CASSSRGRDGYTF	TGTGCCAGCAGTTCCAGGGGGCGAGATGGCTACACCTTC
TRBV5-4	TRBJ1-5	.	.	CASSFTLRGEGNQPQHF	TGTGCCAGCAGCTTTACCTTAAGGGGAGAGGGCAATCAGCCCCAGCATTTT
TRBV12-5	TRBJ1-5	.	.	CASGLVLGSDGNQPQHF	TGTGCTAGTGGTTTGGTATTGGGGTCAGATGGCAATCAGCCCCAGCATTTT
TRBV19	TRBJ2-2	.	.	CASSSLGGRIGELFF	TGTGCCAGTAGTAGTCTGGGCGGAAGGATCGGGGAGCTGTTTTTT
TRBV15	TRBJ1-6	.	.	CATSRDGQIYNSPLHF	TGTGCCACCAGCAGAGATGGACAGATCTATAATTCACCCCTCCACTTT
TRBV4-2	TRBJ1-5	TRBD1	.	CASSQGDRVNNQPQHF	TGTGCCAGCAGCCAAGGGGACAGGGTAAACAATCAGCCCCAGCATTTT
TRBV5-1	TRBJ2-1	.	.	CASSLIRDNEQFF	TGCGCCAGCAGCTTGATACGGGACAATGAGCAGTTCTTC
TRBV4-3	TRBJ1-4	.	.	CASSQVGPEEKLFF	TGCGCCAGCAGCCAAGTAGGACCGGAAGAAAAACTGTTTTTT
TRBV28	TRBJ2-7	.	.	CASSLGGGKTYEQYF	TGTGCCAGCAGCCTAGGGGGGGGCAAAACCTACGAGCAGTACTTC
TRBV28	TRBJ1-2	TRBD1	.	CASTTPGQGARRGYTF	TGTGCCAGCACCACGCCGGGACAGGGGGCTAGACGTGGCTACACCTTC
TRBV9	TRBJ1-2	.	.	CASSPLQGFRGYTF	TGTGCCAGCAGCCCTCTGCAGGGCTTCAGGGGCTACACCTTC
TRBV7-9	TRBJ2-7	TRBD1	few	CASSLGQGANEQYF	TGTGCCAGCAGCTTAGGGCAGGGGGCCAACGAGCAGTACTTC
TRBV29-1	TRBJ2-1	.	.	CSVERGSGNEQFF	TGCAGCGTTGAACGCGGGTCTGGCAATGAGCAGTTCTTC
TRBV2	TRBJ2-3	TRBD2	.	CATKPTSGSPDTQYF	TGTGCCACTAAACCGACTAGCGGGAGCCCAGATACGCAGTATTTT
TRBV2	TRBJ2-2	TRBD1	.	CAGRTGTGVTGELFF	TGTGCCGGAAGAACCGGGACAGGGGTTACCGGGGAGCTGTTTTTT